These T cell receptor beta chains were read from a single sample in a study of radiation and T cells in renal cell carcinoma. The data were produced by immunoSEQ multiplex PCR, yet TCRdb's version contains in-frame clones alone and is incomplete. The sample records about 95,000 clones, about 86% being singletons. Here the sequenced sample was blood, taken from a patient whose treatment included radiotherapy and nephrectomy. The receptors were sampled from a man in his fifties with renal cell carcinoma. The CDR3 runs from the conserved cysteine through the conserved F or W. D genes are given only for firm matches. Some rows have no size entry. The others give once, few or many, or a class for an expanded clone.

TRBV5-4	once	TRBJ1-5	TRBD1	CASSSQGTGDSQPQHF	TGTGCCAGCAGCTCCCAGGGGACAGGGGACTCTCAGCCCCAGCATTTT
TRBV7-2	-	TRBJ2-3	-	CASSLDGNTDTQYF	TGTGCCAGCAGCTTAGACGGGAACACAGATACGCAGTATTTT
TRBV7-9	-	TRBJ1-5	-	CASSLGTGHGRQPQHF	TGTGCCAGCAGCTTAGGTACAGGGCATGGTCGTCAGCCCCAGCATTTT
TRBV5-1	-	TRBJ2-3	TRBD2	CASSLGLAGGLPSTDTQYF	TGCGCCAGCAGCCTGGGACTAGCGGGAGGACTTCCTAGCACAGATACGCAGTATTTT
TRBV27	few	TRBJ1-5	-	CASRSGGGRQPQHF	TGTGCCAGCAGATCTGGTGGGGGTCGACAGCCCCAGCATTTT
TRBV5-1	-	TRBJ2-3	TRBD2	CASSLGLAGAADTQYF	TGCGCCAGCAGCTTAGGACTAGCGGGTGCGGCAGATACGCAGTATTTT
TRBV11-3	once	TRBJ2-2	-	CASSPLPSGELFF	TGTGCCAGCAGCCCCCTTCCCTCCGGGGAGCTGTTTTTT
TRBV11-2	-	TRBJ1-3	-	CASSLDLASGNTIYF	TGTGCCAGCAGCTTAGATCTGGCGTCTGGAAACACCATATATTTT
TRBV30	-	TRBJ2-3	-	CAWSSGVTDTQYF	TGTGCCTGGAGTTCCGGGGTCACAGATACGCAGTATTTT
TRBV18	-	TRBJ2-2	TRBD2	CASSPPLPGLGGTGELFF	TGTGCCAGCTCACCACCGCTACCGGGACTAGGGGGGACCGGGGAGCTGTTTTTT
TRBV7-9	-	TRBJ2-5	TRBD2	CASSRTSGGTETQYF	TGTGCCAGCAGCCGGACTAGCGGGGGGACAGAGACCCAGTACTTC
TRBV5-1	-	TRBJ2-5	TRBD2	CASSLAGAGSQETQYF	TGCGCCAGCAGCTTAGCGGGGGCGGGATCCCAAGAGACCCAGTACTTC
TRBV11-2	-	TRBJ2-3	TRBD2	CASSLEVAGHTDTQYF	TGTGCCAGCAGCTTAGAGGTAGCGGGACACACAGATACGCAGTATTTT
TRBV5-5	-	TRBJ2-2	-	CASSRLGDTGELFF	TGTGCCAGCAGCCGACTAGGCGACACCGGGGAGCTGTTTTTT
TRBV30	-	TRBJ1-4	TRBD1	CAWRDRLSEKLFF	TGTGCCTGGAGGGACAGGCTGAGTGAAAAACTGTTTTTT
TRBV5-1	-	TRBJ2-1	-	CASSLYMRLGSSYNEQFF	TGCGCCAGCAGCTTGTATATGCGGCTGGGCAGCTCCTACAATGAGCAGTTCTTC
TRBV11-2	-	TRBJ2-6	-	CASSFGVSGANVLTF	TGTGCCAGCAGCTTTGGGGTCTCTGGGGCCAACGTCCTGACTTTC
TRBV4-3	-	TRBJ1-6	TRBD1	CASSPRQGEGSPLHF	TGCGCCAGCAGCCCGAGACAGGGGGAGGGTTCACCCCTCCACTTT
TRBV4-1	-	TRBJ2-1	TRBD2	CASSQDVGRRYNEQFF	TGCGCCAGCAGCCAAGATGTCGGGAGGCGCTACAATGAGCAGTTCTTC
TRBV5-1	once	TRBJ2-4	-	CASSLGDLNIQYF	TGCGCCAGCAGCTTGGGGGATCTTAACATTCAGTACTTC
TRBV30	-	TRBJ2-1	TRBD2	CAWSPRLAGEKSSYNEQFF	TGTGCCTGGAGCCCCCGCCTAGCGGGAGAGAAGAGCTCCTACAATGAGCAGTTCTTC
TRBV7-9	-	TRBJ1-5	-	CASSFGDQPQHF	TGTGCCAGCAGCTTTGGGGATCAGCCCCAGCATTTT
TRBV5-1	-	TRBJ2-7	TRBD2	CASSLVPIAAGSYEQYF	TGCGCCAGCAGCTTGGTTCCTATAGCAGCGGGGTCCTACGAGCAGTACTTC
TRBV5-1	-	TRBJ2-7	-	CASSSSDGDYEQYF	TGCGCCAGCAGCTCCTCCGACGGAGACTACGAGCAGTACTTC
TRBV28	-	TRBJ2-1	-	CASRTSGNEQFF	TGTGCCAGCAGGACTAGTGGCAATGAGCAGTTCTTC
TRBV28	-	TRBJ2-7	TRBD2	CASSPGGSSYEQYF	TGTGCCAGCAGTCCGGGCGGGAGCTCCTACGAGCAGTACTTC
TRBV19	-	TRBJ1-5	-	CASRGDNQPQHF	TGTGCCAGTCGTGGGGACAATCAGCCCCAGCATTTT
TRBV7-2	-	TRBJ2-2	TRBD1	CASSSMTGANTGELFF	TGTGCCAGCAGCTCAATGACAGGGGCGAACACCGGGGAGCTGTTTTTT
TRBV7-9	-	TRBJ1-1	-	CASSAMYRRSNTEAFF	TGTGCCAGCAGCGCGATGTATCGAAGGTCGAACACTGAAGCTTTCTTT
TRBV7-2	-	TRBJ2-5	-	CASSFEGVGIRTQYF	TGTGCCAGCAGCTTCGAGGGGGTGGGGATTAGGACCCAGTACTTC
TRBV5-1	-	TRBJ2-7	TRBD2	CASSLLAGPSYEQYF	TGCGCCAGCAGCTTACTAGCGGGCCCGTCCTACGAGCAGTACTTC
TRBV27	-	TRBJ2-1	-	CASGSSYNEQFF	TGTGCCAGCGGTAGCTCCTACAATGAGCAGTTCTTC
TRBV5-6	once	TRBJ2-3	-	CASSSGTPDTQYF	TGTGCCAGCAGCAGCGGTACCCCAGATACGCAGTATTTT
TRBV5-6	-	TRBJ2-7	TRBD2	CASSLGQGGWNEQYF	TGTGCCAGCAGCTTGGGTCAGGGAGGGTGGAACGAGCAGTACTTC
TRBV5-1	-	TRBJ1-1	-	CASSLQGLGTEAFF	TGCGCCAGCAGCTTGCAAGGGTTGGGCACTGAAGCTTTCTTT
TRBV5-8	-	TRBJ2-7	-	CASSVLPGGYEQYF	TGTGCCAGCAGCGTGCTACCCGGGGGTTACGAGCAGTACTTC
TRBV29-1	-	TRBJ1-2	-	CSVGIYSNYGYTF	TGCAGCGTTGGTATATATTCTAACTATGGCTACACCTTC
TRBV5-1	-	TRBJ2-7	-	CASSSQGGPYEQYF	TGCGCCAGCAGCTCGCAGGGGGGGCCCTACGAGCAGTACTTC
TRBV5-1	-	TRBJ2-3	TRBD1	CASSLEGQVGLTDTQYF	TGCGCCAGCAGCTTGGAGGGACAGGTGGGACTCACAGATACGCAGTATTTT
TRBV5-1	-	TRBJ2-6	TRBD1	CASSWTGGPGANVLTF	TGCGCCAGCAGCTGGACAGGGGGCCCTGGGGCCAACGTCCTGACTTTC
TRBV29-1	once	TRBJ2-3	TRBD2	CSGTSADTQYF	TGCAGCGGGACTAGTGCAGATACGCAGTATTTT
TRBV27	-	TRBJ2-2	-	CASSLQPSNTGELFF	TGTGCCAGCAGTTTACAGCCATCGAACACCGGGGAGCTGTTTTTT
TRBV5-1	-	TRBJ2-1	-	CASSLVGGPYNEQFF	TGCGCCAGCAGCTTGGTCGGCGGGCCCTACAATGAGCAGTTCTTC
TRBV29-1	few	TRBJ1-1	-	CSVVSARTEAFF	TGCAGCGTTGTCTCGGCAAGGACTGAAGCTTTCTTT
TRBV6-5	-	TRBJ1-2	TRBD1	CASSYATGTGLYGYTF	TGTGCCAGCAGTTACGCTACCGGGACAGGCCTCTATGGCTACACCTTC
TRBV6-5	-	TRBJ2-7	-	CASRPGHLYEQYF	TGTGCCAGCAGACCCGGACACCTCTACGAGCAGTACTTC
TRBV2	-	TRBJ1-1	TRBD1	CASSLTGVGTEAFF	TGTGCCAGCAGTCTGACAGGGGTTGGCACTGAAGCTTTCTTT
TRBV7-2	-	TRBJ2-4	TRBD2	CASSLQGGYSVQYF	TGTGCCAGCAGCTTACAGGGAGGGTATTCAGTTCAGTACTTC
TRBV19	-	TRBJ1-2	TRBD1	CASSDRANGYTF	TGTGCCAGTAGCGACAGGGCTAATGGCTACACCTTC
TRBV7-2	-	TRBJ2-1	TRBD2	CASSPTSGGPQNEQFF	TGTGCCAGCAGCCCGACTAGCGGGGGGCCACAGAATGAGCAGTTCTTC
TRBV19	-	TRBJ1-2	TRBD1	CASSLQGVNYGYTF	TGTGCCAGTAGTTTACAGGGGGTTAACTATGGCTACACCTTC
TRBV5-1	-	TRBJ2-1	-	CASSLTGPSQEQFF	TGCGCCAGCAGCTTAACCGGTCCGTCCCAGGAGCAGTTCTTC
TRBV27	-	TRBJ2-3	-	CASSSNSDTQYF	TGTGCCAGCAGCTCGAACTCGGATACGCAGTATTTT
TRBV2	-	TRBJ2-3	TRBD2	CASSDLGLASTDTQYF	TGTGCCAGCAGTGATCTCGGACTAGCGAGCACAGATACGCAGTATTTT
TRBV9	-	TRBJ2-2	-	CASSVNTGELFF	TGTGCCAGCAGCGTTAACACCGGGGAGCTGTTTTTT
TRBV7-2	-	TRBJ2-1	TRBD2	CASSQLAGGTFNEQFF	TGTGCCAGCAGCCAGCTAGCGGGGGGGACTTTCAATGAGCAGTTCTTC
TRBV5-8	-	TRBJ2-6	-	CASSLALTVDGANVLTF	TGTGCCAGCAGCTTGGCTTTAACGGTGGATGGGGCCAACGTCCTGACTTTC
TRBV18	-	TRBJ2-7	-	CASSPMGAYEQYF	TGTGCCAGCTCACCAATGGGGGCCTACGAGCAGTACTTC
TRBV30	-	TRBJ2-1	-	CAWSRDSYNEQFF	TGTGCCTGGAGCCGGGACTCCTACAATGAGCAGTTCTTC